The 23 T cell receptor beta chains in this list originate from one sample, sequenced in a study of blood T cell repertoires in COVID-19. Data came from immunoSEQ multiplex PCR; TCRdb stores just in-frame clones and leaves some out. The repertoire holds 200,000 to 250,000 clones, approximately 78% seen once, with 7% to 10% in the top ten. The sample comprised peripheral blood. These receptors were taken from a woman aged 80 or over with COVID-19, enrolled during active disease.

The chain links TRBV5-1 to TRBJ1-5; possibly TRBD1 for D (5 bases). V lost 2 bases, J lost 5 bases, and 11 bases lay in between. This CDR3 comprises 14 residues. CDR1 and CDR2 from the germline V gene are SGHRS and YFSETQ. DNA for the CDR3: TGCGCCAGCAGCTTTGGGGGAGGGGATCAGCCCCAGCATTTT. Its translation is CASSFGGGDQPQHF.

The chain links TRBV20-1 to TRBJ2-7; possible D gene TRBD1, 5 bases. Germline CDR1 reads DFQATT; CDR2 reads SNEGSKA (reference sequence). The CDR3 extends over 11 amino acids. V lost 6 bases and J lost 12, with 18 bases in between. In DNA, the CDR3 is TGCAGTGCGAGCAGGGTAAGGAGCCGGTACTTC. This encodes CSASRVRSRYF.

The rearrangement links TRBV5-1 to TRBJ2-7; TRBD1 agrees at 12 bases. Unmatched junction bases numbered 5, after V lost 2 bases and J lost 2 bases. Germline CDR1 reads SGHRS; CDR2 reads YFSETQ. This CDR3 is built from 16 residues. The CDR3: CASSLGTGGNTYEQYF. The CDR3 region has the DNA TGCGCCAGCAGCTTAGGGACAGGGGGCAACACCTACGAGCAGTACTTC.

This sequence joins TRBV7-3 and TRBJ2-2; no firm D call. V lost 3 bases to trimming and J lost 0 bases, with 17 bases between them. CDR3 length: 18 residues. Looked up from germline, CDR1 is SGHTA and CDR2 is FQGTGA. The CDR3 here is CASSLTGFVGSNTGELFF. The CDR3 nucleotides read TGTGCCAGCAGCTTGACGGGTTTTGTAGGCTCGAACACCGGGGAGCTGTTTTTT.

This rearrangement joins TRBV18 to TRBJ2-7; 8 nucleotides align to TRBD1. The CDR3 contains 12 residues. CDR1 and CDR2 from the germline V gene are KGHSH and LQKENI. The V gene end was trimmed by 6 bases and the J gene end by 6 bases; junction bases not matched to a gene: 4. In DNA form, the CDR3 reads TGTGCCAGCTCGTCGACAGGGGTCGAGCAGTACTTC. Protein product: CASSSTGVEQYF.

In its sample, this clone was seen a few times. This sequence joins TRBV5-3 and TRBJ2-3; D is uncertain. TRBV5-3 counts as an open reading frame of uncertain function. Trimming stripped 0 bases from V and 1 base from J, with 9 bases between. The CDR3 runs to 15 residues. Written as DNA, the CDR3 is TGTGCCAGAAGCTTGGGTATTTCGGGCACAGATACGCAGTATTTT. It yields the protein CARSLGISGTDTQYF.

V is TRBV28 and J is TRBJ1-2, with TRBD1 identical over 7 bases. From germline, CDR1 is MDHEN and CDR2 SYDVKM. Unmatched junction bases numbered 11, after V lost 2 bases and J lost 5 bases. This CDR3 comprises 16 residues. The CDR3 nucleotides read TGTGCCAGCAGTTTACCCCTAGGGGGCGGGTCATATGGCTACACCTTC. It is translated as CASSLPLGGGSYGYTF.

The rearrangement uses TRBV6-2 or TRBV6-3 and TRBJ2-5; 9 bases line up with TRBD2. With V trimmed by 2 bases and J by 0 bases, 10 bases remained unmatched. This CDR3 has 18 amino acids. Germline V gene lookup returns CDR1 MNHEY and CDR2 SVGEGT. CDR3 sequence reads: CASSYTMGREGYQETQYF. CDR3 bases: TGTGCCAGCAGTTACACCATGGGGCGGGAGGGGTACCAAGAGACCCAGTACTTC.

The gene calls are TRBV5-1 and TRBJ1-2; D is perhaps TRBD1 (5 bases). The CDR3 runs to 15 residues. The ends were cut back, 0 bases at V and 3 bases at J, with 12 bases in the middle. Per germline, CDR1 SGHRS and CDR2 YFSETQ. The CDR3 loop is CASSLVWGGDYGYTF. The CDR3 DNA sequence: TGCGCCAGCAGCTTGGTGTGGGGAGGGGACTATGGCTACACCTTC. Using reference TRBV5-1 and TRBJ1-2 for the parts outside the CDR3, the full variable domain is KAGVTQTPRYLIKTRGQQVTLSCSPISGHRSVSWYQQTPGQGLQFLFEYFSETQRNKGNFPGRFSGRQFSNSRSEMNVSTLELGDSALYLCASSLVWGGDYGYTFGSGTRLTVV.

The gene calls are TRBV5-6 and TRBJ2-7, with 7 bases lining up with TRBD1. This CDR3 contains 13 residues. Trimming cost V 4 bases and J 3 bases; bases outside gene matches: 4. Germline CDR1 SGHDT, CDR2 YYEEEE. CDR3 nucleotides: TGTGCCAGCAGCGAGGACAGGCGCTACGAGCAGTACTTC. Residues: CASSEDRRYEQYF.

J is TRBJ1-2 and V is TRBV30, with D perhaps TRBD1 (5 bases). Per germline, CDR1 GTSNPN and CDR2 SVGIG (reference sequence). CDR3 length equals 15 residues. Trimming stripped 3 bases from V and 7 bases from J, with 21 bases between. CDR3 loop: CAWRVRTGVWVGYTF. As DNA, the CDR3 is TGTGCCTGGAGAGTAAGGACGGGGGTCTGGGTTGGCTACACCTTC.

In its sample, this clone was seen a few times. The chain carries TRBV10-3 and TRBJ1-2, with 7 bases matching TRBD1. Trimming removed 6 bases from V and 7 bases from J; junction bases left unmatched: 5. CDR3 length: 12 amino acids. Germline V lookup: CDR1 ENHRY, CDR2 SYGVKD. The CDR3 loop is CAISDREAGYTF. The CDR3 DNA follows: TGTGCCATCAGCGACAGGGAAGCTGGCTACACCTTC.

V usage is TRBV5-1 and J usage is TRBJ1-6, with D tentatively TRBD1 (5 bases). The germline V and J ends were trimmed by 4 bases and 5 bases, with 13 bases remaining between them. CDR1 is SGHRS and CDR2 is YFSETQ in the germline V gene. The CDR3 sequence is 15 residues long. CDR3 DNA: TGCGCCAGCAGCCCCTCCGGGGGGAATAATTCACCCCTCCACTTT. Protein sequence: CASSPSGGNNSPLHF.

This chain connects TRBV30 to TRBJ1-2; the D gene is possibly TRBD1 (5 bases). V dropped 3 bases and J dropped 3 bases, with 14 bases sitting between them. CDR3 size: 14 residues. From germline, CDR1 is GTSNPN and CDR2 SVGIG (reference sequence). CDR3 in amino acids: CAWSYGRDYYGYTF. CDR3 coding DNA: TGTGCCTGGAGCTACGGCCGGGACTACTATGGCTACACCTTC. The full variable domain, in which reference TRBV30 and TRBJ1-2 provide the parts outside the CDR3, is SQTIHQWPATLVQPVGSPLSLECTVEGTSNPNLYWYRQAAGRGLQLLFYSVGIGQISSEVPQNLSASRPQDRQFILSSKKLLLSDSGFYLCAWSYGRDYYGYTFGSGTRLTVV.

The chain employs TRBV11-2 and TRBJ2-3; D gene ambiguous. Germline V gene sequence: CDR1 SGHAT, CDR2 FQNNGV. V was cut by 3 bases and J by 7 bases, with 14 bases left in between. This CDR3 is built from 14 residues. This CDR3 is CASSFKSSSNTQYF. CDR3 bases: TGTGCCAGCAGCTTTAAGAGTTCTTCTAATACGCAGTATTTT. Complete variable domain (other parts from reference TRBV11-2 and TRBJ2-3): EAGVAQSPRYKIIEKRQSVAFWCNPISGHATLYWYQQILGQGPKLLIQFQNNGVVDDSQLPKDRFSAERLKGVDSTLKIQPAKLEDSAVYLCASSFKSSSNTQYFGPGTRLTVL.

The chain employs TRBV12-3 or TRBV12-4 and TRBJ1-1, with 7 bases matching TRBD1. V was clipped by 6 bases and J by 5 bases; unmatched bases: 6. The CDR3 is 13 residues long. The CDR3, as DNA: TGTGCCAGCAGATTTTCGACAGGGACTGAAGCTTTCTTT. Translated: CASRFSTGTEAFF.

V gene TRBV15 combines with J gene TRBJ1-1; 7 nucleotides agree with TRBD1. The germline V gene encodes CDR1 LNHNV and CDR2 YYDKDF (reference sequence). The CDR3 is made up of 16 amino acids. V shed 6 bases and J 0 bases; nucleotides not matched to a gene: 10. The CDR3 nucleotides are TGTGCCACCAGGCCCCCCCAGACAGGGATGAACACTGAAGCTTTCTTT. Its protein is CATRPPQTGMNTEAFF.

The chain is built from TRBV7-9 and TRBJ2-6, with D uncertain. The CDR3 is 15 residues long. Per the germline V gene, CDR1 is SEHNR and CDR2 is FQNEAQ (reference sequence). Between the trimmed V and J ends, which lost 3 bases and 4 bases, there was a span of 10 bases. The CDR3 region is CASSFGRRGANVLTF. In DNA form, the CDR3 reads TGTGCCAGCAGCTTCGGAAGGAGAGGGGCCAACGTCCTGACTTTC. Variable domain in full (rest from reference TRBV7-9 and TRBJ2-6): DTGVSQNPRHKITKRGQNVTFRCDPISEHNRLYWYRQTLGQGPEFLTYFQNEAQLEKSRLLSDRFSAERPKGSFSTLEIQRTEQGDSAMYLCASSFGRRGANVLTFGAGSRLTVL.

The rearrangement uses TRBV2 and TRBJ1-6, with 7 nucleotides matching TRBD1. The V and J ends lost 4 bases and 9 bases, in that order; junction bases with no gene match: 9. Germline assignment: CDR1 SNHLY and CDR2 FYNNEI. The CDR3 contains 15 residues. The CDR3 spells CASSGDSPIISPLHF. CDR3 bases: TGTGCCAGCAGTGGGGACAGTCCAATAATTTCACCCCTCCACTTT.

This clone was counted only a few times. The chain recombines TRBV6-5 with TRBJ2-3; 10 bases map to TRBD1. CDR3 length: 15 amino acids. The V gene's germline CDR1 is MNHEY and CDR2 SVGAGI. V shed 1 base and J 5 bases; nucleotides not matched to a gene: 3. The CDR3: CASSYWTGGEDTQYF. The CDR3 DNA reads TGTGCCAGCAGTTACTGGACAGGGGGTGAAGATACGCAGTATTTT.

The rearrangement joins TRBV3-1 (or the pseudogene TRBV3-2) to TRBJ2-6, with no clear D. V dropped 2 bases and J dropped 0 bases, with 11 bases sitting between them. The CDR3 contains 17 residues. Germline loops: CDR1 LGHDT, CDR2 YNNKEL (reference sequence). The CDR3 sequence is CASSQQAYTSGANVLTF. The CDR3 DNA is TGTGCCAGCAGCCAACAGGCCTATACCTCTGGGGCCAACGTCCTGACTTTC.

The chain is built from TRBV20-1 and TRBJ2-7, with D tentatively TRBD2 (6 bases). The germline CDR1 and CDR2 sequences are DFQATT and SNEGSKA (reference sequence). V lost 7 bases and J lost 8, with 15 bases in between. The CDR3 spans 11 residues. In DNA, the CDR3 is TGCAGTGTGAGCCTCCGGGGGAAGCAGTACTTC. Translating it yields CSVSLRGKQYF.

This clone appeared a single time. The rearrangement joins TRBV27 to TRBJ2-7; D might be TRBD2 (7 bases). In germline, CDR1 is MNHEY, CDR2 SMNVEV (reference sequence). This CDR3 contains 18 residues. With 5 bases removed from V and 4 bases from J, the gap between germline ends came to 27 bases. The CDR3 loop is CASSPRFLGGASGYEQYF. CDR3 bases: TGTGCCAGCAGTCCCCGGTTTTTGGGGGGGGCAAGCGGTTACGAGCAGTACTTC.